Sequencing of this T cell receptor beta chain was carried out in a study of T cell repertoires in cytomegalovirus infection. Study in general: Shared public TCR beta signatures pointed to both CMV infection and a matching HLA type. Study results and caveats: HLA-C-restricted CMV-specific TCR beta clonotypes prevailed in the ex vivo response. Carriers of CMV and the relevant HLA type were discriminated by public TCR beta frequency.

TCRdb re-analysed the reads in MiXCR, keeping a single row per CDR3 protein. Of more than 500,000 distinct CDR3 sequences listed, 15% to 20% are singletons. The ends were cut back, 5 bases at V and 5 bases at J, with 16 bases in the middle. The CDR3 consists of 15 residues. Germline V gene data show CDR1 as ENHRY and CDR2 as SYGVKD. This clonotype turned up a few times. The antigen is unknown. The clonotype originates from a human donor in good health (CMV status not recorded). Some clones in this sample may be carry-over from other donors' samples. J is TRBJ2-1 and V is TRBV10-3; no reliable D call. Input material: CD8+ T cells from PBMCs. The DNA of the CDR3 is TGTGCCATCAGTCCCGGGCCCCAGACCCACAATGAGCAGTTCTTC. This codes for CAISPGPQTHNEQFF.